The TCR beta chain described here comes from a study of cytomegalovirus exposure and HLA in healthy donors. The V and J ends lost 2 bases and 6 bases respectively, with 8 bases between them. In germline, CDR1 is GTSNPN, CDR2 SVGIG (reference sequence). The CDR3 totals 11 residues. In the PCR, 60 Vbeta and 13 Jbeta primers were used. Assay: immunoSEQ multiplex PCR; the TCRdb copy retains only in-frame clones and omits some. The sample has more than 90,000 clones, about 86% seen once. Details on this clone: Its antigen remains unidentified.

Points from the study as a whole: Earlier analysis looked at TCR beta V segments, and most were productive about 87% or about 30% of the time.

Material for sequencing was PBMCs. The sequence derives from a woman in her seventies in good health and CMV-seropositive. The V and J genes are TRBV30 and TRBJ2-7; D may be TRBD2 (5 bases). CDR3 sequence: CAWSSGSEQYF. The CDR3 coding sequence is TGTGCCTGGAGTTCGGGGAGCGAGCAGTACTTC. Looking up the rest from reference TRBV30 and TRBJ2-7 gives the full variable domain: SQTIHQWPATLVQPVGSPLSLECTVEGTSNPNLYWYRQAAGRGLQLLFYSVGIGQISSEVPQNLSASRPQDRQFILSSKKLLLSDSGFYLCAWSSGSEQYFGPGTRLTVT.